Following are 13 T cell receptor beta chains from one sample sequenced in a study of cytomegalovirus exposure and HLA in healthy donors. The PCR was carried out with 60 Vbeta primers and 13 Jbeta primers. Sequenced by immunoSEQ multiplex PCR; TCRdb stores in-frame clones only, minus some. The sample consists of 100,000 to 150,000 clones, 81% of them appearing once. Specimen: PBMCs. The receptor source for this set is a man younger than 30 in good health and CMV-seropositive.

This clone was recorded once. The chain links TRBV18 to TRBJ2-5, with 7 bases identical to TRBD2. V dropped 2 bases and J dropped 1; count of bases not matched to a gene: 4. This CDR3 spans 15 amino acids. The germline V gene has CDR1 KGHSH and CDR2 LQKENI. For the CDR3, the DNA is TGTGCCAGCTCACCAGGCGGGAGCGGCCAAGAGACCCAGTACTTC. Translation: CASSPGGSGQETQYF. Supplemented by reference TRBV18 and TRBJ2-5, the full variable domain reads NAGVMQNPRHLVRRRGQEARLRCSPMKGHSHVYWYRQLPEEGLKFMVYLQKENIIDESGMPKERFSAEFPKEGPSILRIQQVVRGDSAAYFCASSPGGSGQETQYFGPGTRLLVL.

As DNA, the CDR3 is TGTGCCAGCAGTGACGGGACAGGCGAAGCTTTCTTT. This codes for CASSDGTGEAFF. J is TRBJ1-1 and V is TRBV6-1; TRBD1 matches 8 bases. The V segment lost 3 bases and the J segment 8 bases; nucleotides outside the gene matches: 2. Germline CDR1 and CDR2: MNHNS and SASEGT. The CDR3 is 12 amino acids.

This chain joins TRBV9 and TRBJ1-6; 7 positions agree with TRBD1. CDR3 length: 17 amino acids. The V gene's germline CDR1 is SGDLS and CDR2 YYNGEE. The V and J ends lost 0 bases and 2 bases, in that order; junction bases with no gene match: 5. The CDR3, as DNA: TGTGCCAGCAGCGTAGAAGGGGGCTTAACCTATAATTCACCCCTCCACTTT. This encodes CASSVEGGLTYNSPLHF.

The gene calls are TRBV6-4 and TRBJ2-3; D perhaps matches TRBD1 (5 bases). This CDR3 is 18 amino acids long. V shed 2 bases and J shed 0 bases, with 18 bases lying between them. From germline, CDR1 is MRHNA and CDR2 SNTAGT. The CDR3 DNA reads TGTGCCAGCAGTGACCCCTGTAACCAGGGCGTGAGCACAGATACGCAGTATTTT. It encodes CASSDPCNQGVSTDTQYF.

The chain is built from TRBV11-2 and TRBJ2-5; 8 nucleotides align to TRBD2. Germline V lookup: CDR1 SGHAT, CDR2 FQNNGV. J was trimmed by 4 bases and V by 3 bases; bases with no gene match: 1. The CDR3 has 13 residues. In nucleotides, the CDR3 is TGTGCCAGCAGCTTCGGGACTAGAGAGACCCAGTACTTC. Encoded protein: CASSFGTRETQYF.

This sequence joins TRBV7-9 and TRBJ1-1; D unclear. V dropped 5 bases and J dropped 5 bases, with 12 bases sitting between them. The CDR3 consists of 13 residues. The germline V gene has CDR1 SEHNR and CDR2 FQNEAQ (reference sequence). The CDR3 reads CASSPLTLTEAFF. CDR3 sequence (DNA): TGTGCCAGCAGCCCCCTGACTTTAACTGAAGCTTTCTTT.

This chain links TRBV11-2 with TRBJ1-3; D not resolved. The CDR3 is 14 residues long. Per germline, CDR1 SGHAT and CDR2 FQNNGV. The germline V and J ends were trimmed by 5 bases and 1 base, with 9 bases remaining between them. This chain's CDR3 is CASSKRVSGNTIYF. As DNA, the CDR3 is TGTGCCAGCAGCAAGAGAGTTTCTGGAAACACCATATATTTT.

The chain uses TRBV2 and TRBJ1-2; perhaps TRBD1 as D (6 bases). Trimming shortened V by 6 bases and J by 7 bases, and 9 bases separated the two germline ends. Looked up from germline, CDR1 is SNHLY and CDR2 is FYNNEI. This CDR3 contains 11 residues. The CDR3 DNA is TGTGCCAGCAGCCAACAGGGTGGCTACACCTTC. This encodes CASSQQGGYTF.

The V gene is TRBV7-2, the J gene TRBJ1-1, with D maybe TRBD1 (5 bases). The V gene lost 1 base and the J gene lost 3 bases, with 12 bases spanning the gap. Germline CDR1 and CDR2: SGHTA and FQGNSA. This CDR3 is built from 15 residues. The CDR3 is CASSLDRGGYTEAFF. For the CDR3, the DNA is TGTGCCAGCAGCTTAGATAGGGGAGGTTACACTGAAGCTTTCTTT.

This clone has more than one count but fewer than ten. The V gene is TRBV10-3, the J gene TRBJ1-1; TRBD1 might be the D (6 bases). This CDR3 spans 14 amino acids. Germline V gene lookup returns CDR1 ENHRY and CDR2 SYGVKD. The V gene lost 8 bases and the J gene lost 5 bases, with 18 bases spanning the gap. As DNA, the CDR3 is TGTGCCATCCGACAGGCCCAGCTAGGGACTGAAGCTTTCTTT. Its translation is CAIRQAQLGTEAFF.

As for this clone: Its ends do not fully match the called genes, so a read error is possible. This chain joins TRBV5-1 and TRBJ2-2; tentative D call: TRBD2 (5 bases). The CDR3 covers 14 residues. Germline CDR1 SGHRS, CDR2 YFSETQ. The CDR3 region is CAGRSGTNTGELFF. In DNA, the CDR3 is TGCGCCGGCAGATCGGGAACCAACACCGGGGAGCTGTTTTTT. Variable domain in full (rest from reference TRBV5-1 and TRBJ2-2): KAGVTQTPRYLIKTRGQQVTLSCSPISGHRSVSWYQQTPGQGLQFLFEYFSETQRNKGNFPGRFSGRQFSNSRSEMNVSTLELGDSALYLCAGRSGTNTGELFFGEGSRLTVL.

The chain couples TRBV6-1 to TRBJ1-5, with 10 bases that match TRBD1. The CDR3 length is 18 residues. The V and J ends lost 4 bases and 2 bases, in that order; junction bases with no gene match: 11. The germline gives CDR1 MNHNS, CDR2 SASEGT. CDR3 amino acids: CASSAGTGVTWGNQPQHF. In DNA form, the CDR3 reads TGTGCCAGCAGTGCCGGGACAGGGGTGACCTGGGGCAATCAGCCCCAGCATTTT.

V gene TRBV28 combines with J gene TRBJ1-1; unclear D gene. In germline, CDR1 is MDHEN, CDR2 SYDVKM. The V end lost 6 bases, the J end lost 1 base, and 9 bases lay between the germline ends. The CDR3 has 13 residues. As DNA, the CDR3 is TGTGCCAGCAGCCCCCGCGGGAACACTGAAGCTTTCTTT. It specifies CASSPRGNTEAFF.